Below are 9 T cell receptor beta chains sequenced from a single sample in a study of T-cell reconstitution after alpha-beta-depleted transplantation in children. The TCRbeta library was prepared with unique molecular identifiers. TCRdb used MiXCR to reprocess the PCR reads, holding one entry per CDR3 protein. The data show approximately 400,000 distinct CDR3 sequences, around 9.9% seen once. Here the sequenced sample was PBMCs from the stem cell graft donor, taken from the stem cell graft. Receptors originate from a human donor who donated a stem cell graft to a child with acute myeloid leukemia.

The table lists this clonotype with a few counts. The chain combines TRBV20-1 with TRBJ1-5; D gene uncertain. Trimming pared 1 base from V and 7 bases from J, leaving 20 bases between. From germline, CDR1 is DFQATT and CDR2 SNEGSKA (reference sequence). This CDR3 region has 16 residues. The CDR3 nucleotides are TGCAGTGCTAGAGGAAGCGGGTCGATAGTCGGACAGCCCCAGCATTTT. Protein product: CSARGSGSIVGQPQHF.

The CDR3 DNA reads TGTGCCACCAGCGGTCGGGGACTAGCGGGAGAAGACGAGCAGTACTTC. Residues: CATSGRGLAGEDEQYF. The V call is TRBV15, the J call TRBJ2-7; 14 positions agree with TRBD2. Germline V lookup: CDR1 LNHNV, CDR2 YYDKDF (reference sequence). The CDR3 is 16 residues long. V shed 5 bases, J shed 5 bases, and the junction held 8 bases outside the gene matches.

The chain employs TRBV30 and TRBJ1-1; weak D call: TRBD1 (6 bases). V was clipped by 3 bases and J by 11 bases, with 19 bases between them. Germline values: CDR1 GTSNPN, CDR2 SVGIG (reference sequence). The CDR3 sequence is 13 residues long. DNA for the CDR3: TGTGCCTGGAGAGTCAGGGGACGGATGTGGGCTTTCTTT. Translation gives CAWRVRGRMWAFF. Supplemented by reference TRBV30 and TRBJ1-1, the full variable domain reads SQTIHQWPATLVQPVGSPLSLECTVEGTSNPNLYWYRQAAGRGLQLLFYSVGIGQISSEVPQNLSASRPQDRQFILSSKKLLLSDSGFYLCAWRVRGRMWAFFGQGTRLTVV.

This clonotype was detected many times. The V gene is TRBV11-2, the J gene TRBJ1-5; 9 bases agree with TRBD1. This CDR3 is built from 18 residues. Germline loops: CDR1 SGHAT, CDR2 FQNNGV. V shed 0 bases, J shed 7 bases, and the junction held 13 bases outside the gene matches. In DNA form, the CDR3 reads TGTGCCAGCAGCTTAGACCCTCGAGGGACAGGGCTTTACCAGCCCCAGCATTTT. This codes for CASSLDPRGTGLYQPQHF.

This clonotype was detected a few times. The V and J genes are TRBV3-1 and TRBJ2-1; 8 bases are a match to TRBD2. Germline V lookup: CDR1 LGHDT, CDR2 YNNKEL (reference sequence). This CDR3 spans 16 amino acids. Trimming took 2 bases from V and 7 from J; bases not matched to a gene: 10. CDR3 region: CASSQQITSGFNEQFF. The CDR3 nucleotides are TGTGCCAGCAGCCAACAGATAACTAGCGGATTTAATGAGCAGTTCTTC.

This clonotype showed up many times. This chain connects TRBV5-5 to TRBJ1-1; D might be TRBD1 (6 bases). This CDR3 has 14 amino acids. Germline CDR1 SGHKS, CDR2 YYEKEE (reference sequence). V shed 0 bases and J shed 2 bases, with 8 bases lying between them. CDR3 coding DNA: TGTGCCAGCAGCTTGGGGGGGCCCAACACTGAAGCTTTCTTT. Its translation is CASSLGGPNTEAFF.

This chain uses TRBV15 with TRBJ2-1; tentatively, D is TRBD2 (6 bases). CDR1 LNHNV and CDR2 YYDKDF come from the germline V gene (reference sequence). There are 15 residues in the CDR3. V lost 1 base and J lost 0, with 7 bases in between. The CDR3 coding sequence is TGTGCCACCAGCAGAGTAGCGGACTCCTACAATGAGCAGTTCTTC. It encodes CATSRVADSYNEQFF. Full variable domain (remainder filled in from reference TRBV15 and TRBJ2-1): DAMVIQNPRYQVTQFGKPVTLSCSQTLNHNVMYWYQQKSSQAPKLLFHYYDKDFNNEADTPDNFQSRRPNTSFCFLDIRSPGLGDTAMYLCATSRVADSYNEQFFGPGTRLTVL.

This clonotype was seen a few times. V usage is TRBV6-5 and J usage is TRBJ1-2; tentatively, D is TRBD1 (6 bases). V was pared by 7 bases and J by 6 bases, with 21 bases between. CDR3 length: 15 residues. Germline V lookup: CDR1 MNHEY, CDR2 SVGAGI. The CDR3 sequence is CASKFPVTAGDGYTF. The CDR3 nucleotides read TGTGCCAGCAAGTTTCCGGTAACGGCAGGGGATGGCTACACCTTC.

In its sample, this clonotype was seen a few times. The rearrangement links TRBV20-1 to TRBJ2-5; D call uncertain. This CDR3 is 13 amino acids long. Germline lookup yields CDR1 DFQATT and CDR2 SNEGSKA (reference sequence). V was shortened by 6 bases and J by 1 base, with 12 bases between the two germline ends. The CDR3 DNA follows: TGCAGTGCGGAACTAAGAGTCCAAGAGACCCAGTACTTC. Protein product: CSAELRVQETQYF.